The 3 T cell receptor beta chains below all came from one sample that was sequenced in a study of tumor-infiltrating lymphocytes in primary liver carcinoma. The blood RNA (from unsorted whole blood) was obtained, and germline DNA was also extracted. Starting from around 510 ng of total RNA, TCR beta cDNA was produced with a primer in the constant region. Three nested multiplex PCR rounds of slightly modified ARM-PCR generated TCR beta libraries. Primers for the first two PCR rounds were TRBV1-TRBV30 forward primers and a C-beta reverse primer (approximately 10 cycles per round). TCRdb reprocessed the multiplex PCR reads with MiXCR, giving one entry per CDR3 protein. Seen here are 200,000 or so distinct CDR3 sequences, approximately 65% observed once, and the top ten hold about 7.1%. Sample: peripheral blood. The source of these receptors is a woman aged 60 to 75 with primary liver carcinoma and hepatitis B virus infection.

About this clonotype itself: A much larger clone lies a single base off, so this may be a read error. The V call is TRBV29-1, the J call TRBJ1-1, with unresolved D. The V end was cut by 6 bases, the J end by 6 bases, with 8 bases between. There are 10 residues in the CDR3. CDR1 SQVTM and CDR2 ANQGSEA come from the germline V gene. The DNA of the CDR3 is TGCAGCGTAAATGACGCTGAAGCTTTCTTT. Amino acid sequence: CSVNDAEAFF.

Worth noting for this clonotype: The germline gene is not matched at one end of the junction; a read error may be the cause. The chain joins TRBV11-2 to TRBJ1-1; D not certain. The CDR3 is 14 residues long. The germline gives CDR1 SGHAT, CDR2 FQNNGV. This CDR3 is CASNPHGLVTEALF. Written as DNA, the CDR3 is TGTGCCAGCAACCCCCACGGGTTGGTCACTGAAGCTTTATTT.

The table lists this clonotype with a few counts. This clone may be a read error of a much larger clone one base away. The chain is built from TRBV29-1 and TRBJ2-1, with 9 bases fitting TRBD1. V lost 4 bases, J lost 6 bases, and 7 bases stayed unmatched. Germline-derived CDR1 and CDR2 are SQVTM and ANQGSEA. The CDR3 consists of 14 residues. The CDR3 bases are TGCAGCGTTGGAAGGGAACAGGGGGCCAATGAGCAGTTCTTC. It is translated as CSVGREQGANEQFF.